These T cell receptor beta chains were read from a single sample in a study of low-dose radiotherapy and immunotherapy resistance in tumors. One entry per CDR3 protein results from TCRdb running MiXCR on the reads. The sample holds about 60,000 distinct CDR3 sequences, roughly 24% seen once. The sequenced sample was PBMCs, obtained before treatment. All receptors derive from a male donor with prostate cancer. The CDR3 runs from the conserved cysteine through the conserved F or W. The D gene is left open where the match is weak. For some rows the clone size is stated as once, few or many, or as a class when expanded; others skip it.

cdr3_aa: CAWTLSGSPRLSKNIQYF
cdr3_nt: TGTGCCTGGACCCTTAGCGGGAGCCCACGTCTCTCCAAAAACATTCAGTACTTC
d_call: TRBD2
v_call: TRBV30
cdr3_length: 18
j_call: TRBJ2-4
clone_size: many

cdr3_aa: CSALGPAGLGSPLHF
cdr3_nt: TGCAGTGCCCTAGGGCCGGCAGGGCTAGGTTCACCCCTCCACTTT
d_call: NA
v_call: TRBV20-1
cdr3_length: 15
j_call: TRBJ1-6
clone_size: many

cdr3_aa: CSVRSAQGNTEAFF
cdr3_nt: TGCAGCGTTAGGTCAGCGCAAGGTAACACTGAAGCTTTCTTT
d_call: NA
v_call: TRBV29-1
cdr3_length: 14
j_call: TRBJ1-1
clone_size: many

cdr3_aa: CSVDKSTDTQYF
cdr3_nt: TGCAGCGTCGACAAAAGCACAGATACGCAGTATTTT
d_call: NA
v_call: TRBV29-1
cdr3_length: 12
j_call: TRBJ2-3
clone_size: many

cdr3_aa: CAIKAGGLADSSYNSPLHF
cdr3_nt: TGTGCCATCAAAGCAGGGGGTTTGGCCGATAGCTCCTATAATTCACCCCTCCACTTT
d_call: TRBD1
v_call: TRBV10-3
cdr3_length: 19
j_call: TRBJ1-6
clone_size: NA

cdr3_aa: CSVEVGRMNTEAFF
cdr3_nt: TGCAGCGTTGAGGTGGGACGGATGAACACTGAAGCTTTCTTT
d_call: NA
v_call: TRBV29-1
cdr3_length: 14
j_call: TRBJ1-1
clone_size: many

cdr3_aa: CASSDGSIGSYEQYF
cdr3_nt: TGTGCCAGCAGTGACGGGAGTATTGGGTCCTACGAGCAGTACTTC
d_call: NA
v_call: TRBV6-6
cdr3_length: 15
j_call: TRBJ2-7
clone_size: many

cdr3_aa: CAWSIERAGDAEAFF
cdr3_nt: TGTGCCTGGAGTATTGAGCGCGCGGGTGACGCTGAAGCTTTCTTT
d_call: NA
v_call: TRBV30
cdr3_length: 15
j_call: TRBJ1-1
clone_size: NA

cdr3_aa: CSSLPAGRAINEKLFF
cdr3_nt: TGCAGTTCTCTTCCGGCAGGGCGGGCTATTAATGAAAAACTGTTTTTT
d_call: NA
v_call: TRBV20-1
cdr3_length: 16
j_call: TRBJ1-4
clone_size: many

cdr3_aa: CSATPSVSSYNEQFF
cdr3_nt: TGCAGCGCCACACCTAGCGTTAGCTCCTACAATGAGCAGTTCTTC
d_call: NA
v_call: TRBV29-1
cdr3_length: 15
j_call: TRBJ2-1
clone_size: NA

cdr3_aa: CASSGRGSVSEKLFF
cdr3_nt: TGTGCCAGCAGTGGGCGGGGGAGTGTTAGTGAAAAACTGTTTTTT
d_call: NA
v_call: TRBV6-1
cdr3_length: 15
j_call: TRBJ1-4
clone_size: NA

cdr3_aa: CASSLGADQPQHF
cdr3_nt: TGTGCCAGCTCGCTCGGGGCAGATCAGCCCCAGCATTTT
d_call: NA
v_call: TRBV18
cdr3_length: 13
j_call: TRBJ1-5
clone_size: once

cdr3_aa: CAWSVGLAVSYEQYF
cdr3_nt: TGTGCCTGGAGTGTCGGGCTAGCGGTCTCCTACGAGCAGTACTTC
d_call: TRBD2
v_call: TRBV30
cdr3_length: 15
j_call: TRBJ2-7
clone_size: many

cdr3_aa: CASSSGQGARSTEAFF
cdr3_nt: TGTGCCAGCAGCTCGGGACAGGGGGCTAGGTCCACTGAAGCTTTCTTT
d_call: TRBD1
v_call: TRBV5-4
cdr3_length: 16
j_call: TRBJ1-1
clone_size: many

cdr3_aa: CASSLVGTGAYEQYF
cdr3_nt: TGTGCCAGCAGCCTTGTGGGGACAGGAGCCTACGAGCAGTACTTC
d_call: TRBD1
v_call: TRBV14
cdr3_length: 15
j_call: TRBJ2-7
clone_size: many

cdr3_aa: CASSPERGATDTQYF
cdr3_nt: TGTGCCAGCAGCCCTGAACGGGGGGCAACAGATACGCAGTATTTT
d_call: NA
v_call: TRBV11-3
cdr3_length: 15
j_call: TRBJ2-3
clone_size: few

cdr3_aa: CASKTQGVGNSPLHF
cdr3_nt: TGTGCCAGCAAAACCCAGGGAGTGGGAAATTCACCCCTCCACTTT
d_call: NA
v_call: TRBV2
cdr3_length: 15
j_call: TRBJ1-6
clone_size: many

cdr3_aa: CASSPGGSREETQYF
cdr3_nt: TGTGCCAGCAGCCCCGGGGGATCGCGTGAAGAGACCCAGTACTTC
d_call: NA
v_call: TRBV5-4
cdr3_length: 15
j_call: TRBJ2-5
clone_size: many

cdr3_aa: CANPWAGNYGYTF
cdr3_nt: TGTGCCAACCCTTGGGCGGGGAACTATGGCTACACCTTC
d_call: NA
v_call: TRBV28
cdr3_length: 13
j_call: TRBJ1-2
clone_size: NA

cdr3_aa: CASSLALAGGLTGELFF
cdr3_nt: TGCGCCAGCAGCTTGGCCCTAGCGGGGGGACTGACCGGGGAGCTGTTTTTT
d_call: TRBD2
v_call: TRBV5-1
cdr3_length: 17
j_call: TRBJ2-2
clone_size: few

cdr3_aa: CASSEEASGRRHEQFF
cdr3_nt: TGTGCCAGCAGTGAAGAGGCTAGCGGGAGAAGGCATGAGCAGTTCTTC
d_call: TRBD2
v_call: TRBV6-2/TRBV6-3
cdr3_length: 16
j_call: TRBJ2-1
clone_size: medium-sized

cdr3_aa: CASSAGHSAGNEKLFF
cdr3_nt: TGTGCCAGCAGCGCCGGACACTCAGCGGGTAATGAAAAACTGTTTTTT
d_call: NA
v_call: TRBV5-4
cdr3_length: 16
j_call: TRBJ1-4
clone_size: NA

cdr3_aa: CASRDGYTDTQYF
cdr3_nt: TGTGCCAGCAGGGACGGTTACACAGATACGCAGTATTTT
d_call: NA
v_call: TRBV6-2/TRBV6-3
cdr3_length: 13
j_call: TRBJ2-3
clone_size: many

cdr3_aa: CSVQRLANGELFF
cdr3_nt: TGCAGCGTCCAAAGGCTAGCGAACGGGGAGCTGTTTTTT
d_call: NA
v_call: TRBV29-1
cdr3_length: 13
j_call: TRBJ2-2
clone_size: many

cdr3_aa: CASTSGRTGELFF
cdr3_nt: TGTGCCAGCACTAGCGGGAGGACCGGGGAGCTGTTTTTT
d_call: TRBD2
v_call: TRBV2
cdr3_length: 13
j_call: TRBJ2-2
clone_size: many

cdr3_aa: CASSLDVAFYNEQFF
cdr3_nt: TGCGCCAGCAGCTTGGATGTTGCTTTTTACAATGAGCAGTTCTTC
d_call: NA
v_call: TRBV5-1
cdr3_length: 15
j_call: TRBJ2-1
clone_size: many

cdr3_aa: CASRADDNEQFF
cdr3_nt: TGTGCCAGTAGGGCAGACGACAATGAGCAGTTCTTC
d_call: NA
v_call: TRBV19
cdr3_length: 12
j_call: TRBJ2-1
clone_size: many

cdr3_aa: CSAPTGGLNTEAFF
cdr3_nt: TGCAGCGCTCCGACAGGGGGCTTAAACACTGAAGCTTTCTTT
d_call: TRBD1
v_call: TRBV29-1
cdr3_length: 14
j_call: TRBJ1-1
clone_size: once

cdr3_aa: CASSFGIAGPYEQYF
cdr3_nt: TGTGCCAGCAGCTTCGGAATAGCGGGTCCCTACGAGCAGTACTTC
d_call: TRBD2
v_call: TRBV5-6
cdr3_length: 15
j_call: TRBJ2-7
clone_size: many

cdr3_aa: CAWSSGTSGLPTRNEQYF
cdr3_nt: TGTGCCTGGAGCTCCGGGACTAGCGGGCTTCCAACGAGGAACGAGCAGTACTTC
d_call: TRBD2
v_call: TRBV30
cdr3_length: 18
j_call: TRBJ2-7
clone_size: many

cdr3_aa: CAFSPGTGGSYEQYF
cdr3_nt: TGTGCCTTTTCCCCCGGGACAGGGGGCTCCTACGAGCAGTACTTC
d_call: TRBD1
v_call: TRBV10-3
cdr3_length: 15
j_call: TRBJ2-7
clone_size: many

cdr3_aa: CASSSNLFGLDTQYF
cdr3_nt: TGTGCCAGCAGCAGCAACCTTTTTGGACTGGATACGCAGTATTTT
d_call: NA
v_call: TRBV7-3
cdr3_length: 15
j_call: TRBJ2-3
clone_size: many

cdr3_aa: CASTTFGPLNTGELFF
cdr3_nt: TGTGCCAGCACCACCTTCGGACCGTTGAACACCGGGGAGCTGTTTTTT
d_call: NA
v_call: TRBV12-3/TRBV12-4
cdr3_length: 16
j_call: TRBJ2-2
clone_size: many

cdr3_aa: CATSEGGQGGTGELFF
cdr3_nt: TGTGCCACCAGTGAGGGCGGACAGGGTGGCACCGGGGAGCTGTTTTTT
d_call: TRBD1
v_call: TRBV24-1
cdr3_length: 16
j_call: TRBJ2-2
clone_size: many

cdr3_aa: CSARAVNSPLHF
cdr3_nt: TGCAGTGCTAGAGCCGTCAATTCACCCCTCCACTTT
d_call: NA
v_call: TRBV20-1
cdr3_length: 12
j_call: TRBJ1-6
clone_size: many

cdr3_aa: CAWTDRRSSYEQYF
cdr3_nt: TGTGCCTGGACGGACAGGAGATCCTCCTACGAGCAGTACTTC
d_call: TRBD1
v_call: TRBV30
cdr3_length: 14
j_call: TRBJ2-7
clone_size: many

cdr3_aa: CSVRWGQGGTEAFF
cdr3_nt: TGCAGCGTTAGGTGGGGACAGGGAGGGACTGAAGCTTTCTTT
d_call: TRBD1
v_call: TRBV29-1
cdr3_length: 14
j_call: TRBJ1-1
clone_size: NA

cdr3_aa: CASSPERGVTSTDTQYF
cdr3_nt: TGTGCCAGCAGCCCGGAGCGGGGGGTTACTAGCACAGATACGCAGTATTTT
d_call: TRBD2
v_call: TRBV12-3/TRBV12-4
cdr3_length: 17
j_call: TRBJ2-3
clone_size: many

cdr3_aa: CASSLGGRVNEQFF
cdr3_nt: TGTGCCAGCAGCTTAGGCGGGAGAGTTAATGAGCAGTTCTTC
d_call: TRBD2
v_call: TRBV11-2
cdr3_length: 14
j_call: TRBJ2-1
clone_size: many

cdr3_aa: CASSLAGVGEQYF
cdr3_nt: TGTGCCAGCAGTTTAGCGGGGGTGGGCGAGCAGTACTTC
d_call: NA
v_call: TRBV12-3/TRBV12-4
cdr3_length: 13
j_call: TRBJ2-7
clone_size: many

cdr3_aa: CASSSHRGNNSPLHF
cdr3_nt: TGTGCCAGCAGTTCTCACAGGGGGAACAATTCACCCCTCCACTTT
d_call: TRBD1
v_call: TRBV28
cdr3_length: 15
j_call: TRBJ1-6
clone_size: NA

cdr3_aa: CASRRDSGLNEQFF
cdr3_nt: TGTGCCAGCCGCCGGGACTCTGGATTGAATGAGCAGTTCTTC
d_call: NA
v_call: TRBV6-6
cdr3_length: 14
j_call: TRBJ2-1
clone_size: many

cdr3_aa: CASSHPFVAPYGYTF
cdr3_nt: TGTGCCAGCAGCCATCCTTTCGTGGCGCCTTATGGCTACACCTTC
d_call: NA
v_call: TRBV7-9
cdr3_length: 15
j_call: TRBJ1-2
clone_size: NA

cdr3_aa: CASSFGGAEQFF
cdr3_nt: TGTGCCAGCAGCTTCGGGGGAGCTGAGCAGTTCTTC
d_call: NA
v_call: TRBV13
cdr3_length: 12
j_call: TRBJ2-1
clone_size: many

cdr3_aa: CASSWTRGQVDNEQFF
cdr3_nt: TGTGCCAGCAGCTGGACGCGGGGACAGGTCGACAATGAGCAGTTCTTC
d_call: TRBD1
v_call: TRBV7-8
cdr3_length: 16
j_call: TRBJ2-1
clone_size: many

cdr3_aa: CASRGVPGVSYEQYF
cdr3_nt: TGTGCCAGCAGAGGGGTGCCAGGGGTCAGCTACGAGCAGTACTTC
d_call: NA
v_call: TRBV2
cdr3_length: 15
j_call: TRBJ2-7
clone_size: many

cdr3_aa: CASSLPGTPGGEQYF
cdr3_nt: TGTGCCAGCAGTTTACCCGGGACTCCGGGAGGCGAGCAGTACTTC
d_call: TRBD2
v_call: TRBV28
cdr3_length: 15
j_call: TRBJ2-7
clone_size: NA

cdr3_aa: CASSEPGGQGAIYGYTF
cdr3_nt: TGTGCCAGCAGTGAACCTGGGGGACAGGGGGCAATCTATGGCTACACCTTC
d_call: TRBD1
v_call: TRBV25-1
cdr3_length: 17
j_call: TRBJ1-2
clone_size: NA

cdr3_aa: CASSSAGLRTYQPQHF
cdr3_nt: TGCGCCAGCAGCTCGGCCGGTTTGCGTACCTATCAGCCCCAGCATTTT
d_call: NA
v_call: TRBV5-1
cdr3_length: 16
j_call: TRBJ1-5
clone_size: NA

cdr3_aa: CASSPNPNTEAFF
cdr3_nt: TGTGCCAGCAGCCCGAACCCAAACACTGAAGCTTTCTTT
d_call: NA
v_call: TRBV3-1
cdr3_length: 13
j_call: TRBJ1-1
clone_size: many